This is a list of T cell receptor beta chains from one sample in a study of blood T cells in healthy people across ages. One entry per CDR3 protein results from TCRdb running MiXCR on the 5' RACE reads. Counted here are about 1 million distinct CDR3 sequences, 45% occurring once; the ten biggest clones make up over 15%. What was sequenced was blood. The receptors derive from a woman in her sixties in good health. CDR3s include the opening cysteine and the closing phenylalanine or tryptophan. A D gene is named only where the DNA matches it firmly.

d_call j_call v_call cdr3_aa
TRBD1 TRBJ2-1 TRBV7-9 CASSWRDRGWDNEQFF
NA TRBJ2-7 TRBV10-3 CAITERSSYEQYF
TRBD2 TRBJ2-4 TRBV28 CATRTSRDIQYF
TRBD1 TRBJ1-6 TRBV20-1 CSAHSPKTGVGSPLHF
NA NA TRBV10-1 CASRINRVAGETQYF
NA TRBJ1-2 TRBV29-1 CSVVTESRTLGHTF
NA TRBJ2-7 TRBV3-1 CASSHWTSPDEQYF
TRBD2 TRBJ2-1 TRBV20-1 CSARGSASGSFMGEQFF
NA TRBJ1-1 TRBV12-3/TRBV12-4 CASSLPGQFAEAFF
TRBD2 TRBJ2-1 TRBV24-1 CATSPVSGSSYNEQFF
TRBD1 TRBJ2-4 TRBV5-1 CASSPRDRPKNIQYF
NA TRBJ2-3 TRBV5-1 CASSLDGASTDTQYF
NA TRBJ2-6 TRBV6-5 CASSSRGKGGANVLTF
NA TRBJ2-3 TRBV20-1 CSARGTSADTQYF
NA TRBJ2-7 TRBV3-1 CASSQPDRSYEQYF
NA TRBJ2-1 TRBV3-1 CASSQPQPPYNEQFF
NA TRBJ2-1 TRBV9 CASSVGPAEYNEQFF
NA TRBJ2-3 TRBV15 CATSRDTSTDTQYF
NA TRBJ1-1 TRBV7-9 CASSRRRGMNTEAFF
NA TRBJ1-4 TRBV7-2 CASSQLQGRGDEKLFF
NA TRBJ2-7 TRBV10-2 CASSEMDRSEQYF
TRBD1 TRBJ1-2 TRBV7-9 CATRGTANYGYTF
NA TRBJ2-2 TRBV27 CASSVREGGELFF
TRBD1 TRBJ1-1 TRBV6-6 CASSLDRGVLTEAFF
TRBD1 TRBJ2-7 TRBV27 CASKTGSSYEQYF
NA TRBJ2-3 TRBV28 CASKGMVRGADTQYF
TRBD2 TRBJ2-3 TRBV6-1 CASRAGLAAPNSQYF
NA TRBJ2-2 TRBV28 CASSRDFVAGELFF
NA TRBJ2-7 TRBV7-9 CASSLGPDSSYEQYF
NA NA TRBV12-3/TRBV12-4 CASSPGNVGRETQYF
NA TRBJ2-7 TRBV4-1 CASSQEWQNSYEQYF
NA TRBJ1-2 TRBV11-2 CASSLTVYGYTF
NA TRBJ1-1 TRBV25-1 CASSEDSLNTEAFF
NA TRBJ1-4 TRBV6-5 CASREQGNEKLFF
NA TRBJ1-2 TRBV24-1 CATSEGPNYGYTF
TRBD2 TRBJ2-1 TRBV7-2 CASSLAGGQYNEQFF
NA TRBJ2-7 TRBV27 CASKASSSYEQYF
NA TRBJ2-1 TRBV28 CASSTGGGRAHNEQFF
TRBD1 TRBJ1-4 TRBV4-1 CASSQDGTGREKLFF
TRBD2 TRBJ2-7 TRBV4-1 CASRSLSGSTYEQYF
NA TRBJ2-3 TRBV29-1 CSVKREGTATDTQYF
NA TRBJ2-3 TRBV9 CVSSVGNGGISSTDTQYF
TRBD1 TRBJ1-4 TRBV3-1 CASSQADREGKLFF
TRBD2 TRBJ2-1 TRBV4-1 CASSQGLAGGPGNEQFF
NA NA TRBV7-9 CASSLGSTEQYF
NA TRBJ2-3 TRBV9 CASSVVGGSSTDTQYF
TRBD1 TRBJ1-1 TRBV12-3/TRBV12-4 CASSHRGRGGNTEAFF
NA TRBJ2-2 TRBV7-2 CASSLAGPGELFF
TRBD2 TRBJ2-7 TRBV15 CATSRDTGGPAAEQYF
TRBD1 TRBJ1-4 TRBV11-2 CASSLVTGGNEKLFF
NA TRBJ2-7 TRBV27 CASSPDVGGSYEQYF
TRBD2 TRBJ2-3 TRBV10-3 CAITPGLAGVGTQYF
NA TRBJ2-3 TRBV2 CASKQGSVWTDTQYF
NA TRBJ2-4 TRBV7-9 CASSLALSYGQYF
NA TRBJ2-4 TRBV18 CASSPLQGLAKNIQYF